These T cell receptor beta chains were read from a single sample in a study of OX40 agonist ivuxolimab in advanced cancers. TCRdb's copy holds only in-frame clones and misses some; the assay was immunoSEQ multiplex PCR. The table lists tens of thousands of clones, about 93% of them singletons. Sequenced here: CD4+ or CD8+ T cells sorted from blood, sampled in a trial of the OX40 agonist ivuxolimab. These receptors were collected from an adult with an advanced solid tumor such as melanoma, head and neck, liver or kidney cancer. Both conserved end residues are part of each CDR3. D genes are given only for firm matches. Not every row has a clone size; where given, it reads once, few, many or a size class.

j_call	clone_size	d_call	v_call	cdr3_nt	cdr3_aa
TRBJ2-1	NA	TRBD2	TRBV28	TGTGCCAGCAGGCTAGGACTAGCGGGATTCTACAATGAGCAGTTCTTC	CASRLGLAGFYNEQFF
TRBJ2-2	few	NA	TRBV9	TGTGCCAGCAGCGCCCGACAGGGCTGGGAGGTTCCCGGGGAGCTGTTTTTT	CASSARQGWEVPGELFF
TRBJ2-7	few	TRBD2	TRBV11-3	TGTGCCAGCAGCTTAACAGCGGGAGCTGGGGGTAGCTCCTACGAGCAGTACTTC	CASSLTAGAGGSSYEQYF
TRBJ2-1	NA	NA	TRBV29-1	TGCAGCGTTGTCAGTCTCGGGAGAACCTACAATGAGCAGTTCTTC	CSVVSLGRTYNEQFF
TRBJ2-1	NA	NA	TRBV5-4	TGTGCCACCCATCTACAGGGAAACAATGAGCAGTTCTTC	CATHLQGNNEQFF
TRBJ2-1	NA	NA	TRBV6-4	TGTGCCAGCAGTCGACGGAAATACAATGAGCAGTTCTTC	CASSRRKYNEQFF
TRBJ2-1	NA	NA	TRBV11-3	TGTGCCAGCAGCCCAGAGACACCCCTATTGGGTGAGCAGTTCTTC	CASSPETPLLGEQFF
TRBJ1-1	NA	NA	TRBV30	TGTGCCTGGAGTTCTTACCTGGGGAGGCTTGAAGCTTTCTTT	CAWSSYLGRLEAFF
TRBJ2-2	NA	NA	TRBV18	TGTGCCAGCACCGGGCCGGGGAACACCGGGGAGCTGTTTTTT	CASTGPGNTGELFF
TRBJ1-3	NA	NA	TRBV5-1	TGCGCCAGCAGCTTGGAACGAGAGTCACTCTCTGGAAACACCATATATTTT	CASSLERESLSGNTIYF
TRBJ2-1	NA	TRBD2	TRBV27	TGTGCCAGCAGTTTACGGCTAGCGGGCCCCGGGAATGAGCAGTTCTTC	CASSLRLAGPGNEQFF
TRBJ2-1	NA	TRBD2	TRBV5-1	TGCGCCAGCAGCCCGCCTTGGGGAAGCGGGAGGCCCAATGAGCAGTTCTTC	CASSPPWGSGRPNEQFF
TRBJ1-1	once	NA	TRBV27	TGTGCCAGCCCCAAAGGGACGACCAGCCGTTCCCACCTTAGGAGCACTGAAGCTTTCTTT	CASPKGTTSRSHLRSTEAFF
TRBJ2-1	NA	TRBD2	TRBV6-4	TGTGCCAGCAGTCCGGACGGACTAGCGGGAGGTGAGCAGTTCTTC	CASSPDGLAGGEQFF
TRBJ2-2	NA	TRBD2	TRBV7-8	TGTGCCAGCAGCTTCAATGGACTAGCGGACACCGGGGAGCTGTTTTTT	CASSFNGLADTGELFF
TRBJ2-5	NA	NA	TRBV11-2	TGTGCCAGCAGCGTGGACTACCGTTCCGTGGGAGGAGAGACCCAGTACTTC	CASSVDYRSVGGETQYF
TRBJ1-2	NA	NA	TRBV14	TGTGCCAGCAGCCGAGCAGGTTCAGGTCTCGGTGGCTACACCTTC	CASSRAGSGLGGYTF
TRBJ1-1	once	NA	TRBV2	TGTGCCAGCAGGGACAAATGGGGGATGGGAACTGAAGCTTTCTTT	CASRDKWGMGTEAFF
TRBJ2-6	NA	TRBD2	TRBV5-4	TGTGCCAGCAGCTTGTCGGGACTAGGGTTTGGGGCCAACGTCCTGACTTTC	CASSLSGLGFGANVLTF
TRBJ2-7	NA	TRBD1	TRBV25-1	TGTGCCAGCAGTGCCGACAGGGTGGTCTACGAGCAGTACTTC	CASSADRVVYEQYF
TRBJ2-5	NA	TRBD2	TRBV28	TGTGCCAGCAGTTTTGCCGCGGGAGGCGACGTAAAAGAGACCCAGTACTTC	CASSFAAGGDVKETQYF
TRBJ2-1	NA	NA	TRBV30	TGTGCCTGGAGTTCCGCTTATGACAGTTTCGTAAACAATGAGCAGTTCTTC	CAWSSAYDSFVNNEQFF
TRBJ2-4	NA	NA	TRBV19	TGTGCCAGTAGTATTGGGGGGGCCGTAAACATTCAGTACTTC	CASSIGGAVNIQYF
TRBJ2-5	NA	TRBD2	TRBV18	TGTGCCAGCTCACCAACGTGGGAGGGCTCCCGTGAGACCCAGTACTTC	CASSPTWEGSRETQYF
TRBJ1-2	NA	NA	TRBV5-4	TGTGCCAGCAGCTTTAACTATGGCTACACCTTC	CASSFNYGYTF
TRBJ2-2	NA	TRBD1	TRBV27	TGTGCCAGCAGTTCCCGGGACAGGAACACCGGGGAGCTGTTTTTT	CASSSRDRNTGELFF
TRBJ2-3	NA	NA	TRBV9	TGTGCCAGCAGCGTACTAGCATCCCCTACTAGCACAGATACGCAGTATTTT	CASSVLASPTSTDTQYF